This T cell receptor beta chain was identified during a study of T cells in narcolepsy. For the study at large: Healthy controls were enrolled alongside patients with narcolepsy type 1 or type 2.

Findings and limits, study-wide: Same-patient CSF and blood CD4+ T cell clonotypes included HCRT-specific and TRIB2-specific autoreactive ones. In some patient and control memory CD4+ samples, autoreactive clones were absent.

The length of the CDR3 is 14 residues. Between the trimmed V and J ends, which lost 6 bases and 4 bases, there was a span of 15 bases. Germline assignment: CDR1 SGHTA and CDR2 FQGTGA. In the case of this clone: The target antigen is unknown.

Repertoires were generated with immunoSEQ multiplex PCR, while TCRdb's copy carries only in-frame clones and drops some. The data hold over 25,000 clones, with about four fifths observed a single time. This TCR was sampled from a human donor in good health. Material: memory (CD45RA-) CD4+ T cells from blood. The J gene is TRBJ2-5, the V gene TRBV7-3; tentative D call: TRBD1 (6 bases). For the CDR3, the DNA is TGTGCCAGCAGTAAACAGGGCGGGCGAGAGACCCAGTACTTC. This gives the protein CASSKQGGRETQYF. Full variable domain (missing parts from reference TRBV7-3 and TRBJ2-5): GAGVSQTPSNKVTEKGKYVELRCDPISGHTALYWYRQSLGQGPEFLIYFQGTGAADDSGLPNDRFFAVRPEGSVSTLKIQRTERGDSAVYLCASSKQGGRETQYFGPGTRLLVL.